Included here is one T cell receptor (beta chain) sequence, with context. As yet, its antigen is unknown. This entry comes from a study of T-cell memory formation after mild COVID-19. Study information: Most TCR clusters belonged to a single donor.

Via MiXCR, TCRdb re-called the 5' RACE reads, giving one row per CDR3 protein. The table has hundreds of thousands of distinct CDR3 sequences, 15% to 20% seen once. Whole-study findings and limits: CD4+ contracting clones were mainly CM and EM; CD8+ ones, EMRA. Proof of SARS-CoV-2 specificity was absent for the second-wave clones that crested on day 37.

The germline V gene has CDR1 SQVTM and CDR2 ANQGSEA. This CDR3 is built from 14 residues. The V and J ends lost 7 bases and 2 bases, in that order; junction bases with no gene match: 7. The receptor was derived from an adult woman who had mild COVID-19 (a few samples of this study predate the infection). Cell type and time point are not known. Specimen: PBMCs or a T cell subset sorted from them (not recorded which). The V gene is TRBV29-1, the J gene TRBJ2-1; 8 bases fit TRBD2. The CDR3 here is CSAHGGAPYNEQFF. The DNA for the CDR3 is TGCAGCGCCCACGGGGGGGCCCCCTACAATGAGCAGTTCTTC.